The 27 T cell receptor beta chains below were found in one sample sequenced in a study of cytomegalovirus exposure and HLA in healthy donors. The protocol was immunoSEQ multiplex PCR, while the TCRdb copy is restricted to in-frame clones and leaves out a portion. Of about 200,000 clones in the sample, more than 75% were seen once. Sequenced input: PBMCs. The source is a woman aged 18-35 years in good health and CMV-seropositive.

This clone was found a few times. CDR3 in amino acids: CASWPAGAHYGYTF. Here the CDR3 DNA reads TGTGCCAGCTGGCCAGCGGGGGCCCACTATGGCTACACCTTC. This chain links TRBV27 with TRBJ1-2; D might be TRBD1 (6 bases). Germline values: CDR1 MNHEY, CDR2 SMNVEV (reference sequence). V was trimmed by 8 bases and J by 3 bases, leaving 16 bases between them. The CDR3 consists of 14 residues.

This clone was seen once. The chain couples TRBV18 to TRBJ2-5; D possibly corresponds to TRBD2 (5 bases). Germline lookup yields CDR1 KGHSH and CDR2 LQKENI. The CDR3 runs 16 residues. Trimming took off 2 bases at V and 2 bases at J, with 15 bases between the two ends. CDR3 sequence reads: CASSPKLREGQETQYF. The CDR3 nucleotides read TGTGCCAGCTCACCAAAACTACGGGAAGGTCAAGAGACCCAGTACTTC.

The chain couples TRBV27 to TRBJ2-3; 7 positions match TRBD2. The CDR3 has 14 residues. V trimming: 3 bases; J trimming: 5 bases; junction bases outside the gene matches: 5. Germline values: CDR1 MNHEY, CDR2 SMNVEV (reference sequence). The CDR3 nucleotides are TGTGCCAGCAGTTTTGGGGTAGCGGGAGATACGCAGTATTTT. It yields the protein CASSFGVAGDTQYF.

This clone was picked up one time. V usage is TRBV7-9 and J usage is TRBJ1-4, with a weak D call TRBD1 (6 bases). V lost 5 bases and J lost 0, with 10 bases in between. The germline gives CDR1 SEHNR, CDR2 FQNEAQ (reference sequence). CDR3 length: 15 residues. Here the CDR3 reads CASSLAGATNEKLFF. The DNA of the CDR3 is TGTGCCAGCAGCCTTGCAGGGGCAACTAATGAAAAACTGTTTTTT.

This clone showed up just once. V is TRBV27 and J is TRBJ2-7; D call uncertain. The ends were cut back, 6 bases at V and 3 bases at J, with 12 bases in the middle. Germline V gives CDR1 MNHEY, CDR2 SMNVEV (reference sequence). The CDR3 loop spans 13 amino acids. As DNA, the CDR3 is TGTGCCAGCAGCTACGGAGTCATCTACGAGCAGTACTTC. As protein: CASSYGVIYEQYF.

The chain employs TRBV7-9 and TRBJ2-1; 11 bases match TRBD1. This CDR3 is 15 amino acids long. Germline CDR1 is SEHNR and CDR2 is FQNEAQ (reference sequence). V was clipped by 1 base and J by 7 bases; unmatched bases: 3. CDR3 residues: CASSLVGQGANEQFF. The CDR3 region has the DNA TGTGCCAGCAGCTTAGTAGGACAGGGGGCGAATGAGCAGTTCTTC.

J is TRBJ2-7 and V is TRBV10-2; TRBD1 aligns across 10 bases. Trimming at V came to 6 bases and at J to 3 bases, leaving 2 bases not matched to a gene. Germline V CDR1 and CDR2: WSHSY, SAAADI. The CDR3 length is 13 residues. The CDR3 DNA sequence: TGCGCCAGCAGCCGGGACAGGGGCTACGAGCAGTACTTC. This gives the protein CASSRDRGYEQYF.

V usage is TRBV27 and J usage is TRBJ2-7; the match to TRBD1 covers 7 bases. Germline V gives CDR1 MNHEY, CDR2 SMNVEV (reference sequence). CDR3 length: 16 amino acids. The V gene end was trimmed by 1 base and the J gene end by 7 bases; junction bases not matched to a gene: 13. DNA for the CDR3: TGTGCCAGCAGTTTATTCCGGACAGGCGCCGGGGAAGAGCAGTACTTC. Amino acid sequence: CASSLFRTGAGEEQYF.

The genes are TRBV7-9 and TRBJ2-6; D remains ambiguous. Germline V lookup: CDR1 SEHNR, CDR2 FQNEAQ (reference sequence). V dropped 3 bases and J dropped 0 bases, with 9 bases sitting between them. CDR3 length: 16 residues. The CDR3 is CASSFGTASGANVLTF. The CDR3 nucleotides are TGTGCCAGCAGCTTCGGTACAGCCTCTGGGGCCAACGTCCTGACTTTC.

This clone was observed once. The V call is TRBV27, the J call TRBJ2-6; D may be TRBD1 (5 bases). Germline assignment: CDR1 MNHEY and CDR2 SMNVEV (reference sequence). Trimming left V 8 bases short and J 1 base short, with 9 bases between. The CDR3 has 14 residues. DNA for the CDR3: TGTGCCAGCCGTTCAGGGTCTGGGGCCAACGTCCTGACTTTC. This encodes CASRSGSGANVLTF.

The gene calls are TRBV5-6 and TRBJ2-5; possible D gene TRBD2, 5 bases. Trimming cost V 2 bases and J 0 bases, with 11 bases left between them. This CDR3 comprises 15 residues. Germline CDR1 is SGHDT and CDR2 is YYEEEE. In nucleotides, the CDR3 is TGTGCCAGCAGCTTCTATACGGGGTACCAAGAGACCCAGTACTTC. Its protein product is CASSFYTGYQETQYF.

This clone came up a few times. The gene calls are TRBV6-6 and TRBJ1-1; D is perhaps TRBD1 (5 bases). The V gene's germline CDR1 is MNHNY and CDR2 SVGAGI (reference sequence). V dropped 2 bases and J dropped 0 bases, with 7 bases sitting between them. The CDR3 is 14 amino acids. For the CDR3, the DNA is TGTGCCAGCAGTTACGGGGCTCTGAACACTGAAGCTTTCTTT. Its protein product is CASSYGALNTEAFF.

The V call is TRBV6-5, the J call TRBJ2-7; 10 nucleotides align to TRBD2. Looked up from germline, CDR1 is MNHEY and CDR2 is SVGAGI. There are 14 residues in the CDR3. The junction had 13 bases not matched to a gene; V was cut back by 5 bases and J by 12 bases. The CDR3 region is CASSELGPAGGRYF. As DNA, the CDR3 is TGTGCCAGCAGTGAGTTGGGGCCAGCGGGAGGGCGGTACTTC.

The chain couples TRBV28 to TRBJ2-3; D might be TRBD2 (6 bases). V was clipped by 5 bases and J by 2 bases, with 11 bases between them. The CDR3 has 14 residues. CDR1 MDHEN and CDR2 SYDVKM come from the germline V gene. The CDR3 nucleotides are TGTGCCAGCAGTGCTGGAGGGTCCACAGATACGCAGTATTTT. This codes for CASSAGGSTDTQYF.

The rearrangement uses TRBV9 and TRBJ2-5; possible D gene TRBD2, 6 bases. CDR1 is SGDLS and CDR2 is YYNGEE in the germline V gene. The V end was cut by 0 bases, the J end by 9 bases, with 21 bases between. There are 16 residues in the CDR3. The CDR3 DNA follows: TGTGCCAGCAGCGTAGAGGCCTGGGGAGGTGTGTCCCCCCAGTACTTC. As protein: CASSVEAWGGVSPQYF.

This clone was found once. The V and J genes are TRBV19 and TRBJ1-5, with D hard to call. Germline V gene data show CDR1 as LNHDA and CDR2 as SQIVND (reference sequence). The CDR3 is made up of 15 amino acids. Trimming removed 3 bases from V and 0 bases from J, with 9 bases in between. The CDR3: CASSMGGYSNQPQHF. The CDR3 bases are TGTGCCAGTAGTATGGGAGGTTATAGCAATCAGCCCCAGCATTTT.

The chain uses TRBV5-1 and TRBJ2-1; a possible D gene is TRBD2 (6 bases). Germline V gives CDR1 SGHRS, CDR2 YFSETQ. The CDR3 extends over 16 amino acids. V was clipped by 2 bases and J by 3 bases, with 15 bases between them. The CDR3 DNA sequence: TGCGCCAGCAGCTTAGAATGGGATAGCGGCTACAATGAGCAGTTCTTC. Protein: CASSLEWDSGYNEQFF.

This rearrangement joins TRBV5-6 to TRBJ2-5; D might be TRBD1 (6 bases). Germline-derived CDR1 and CDR2 are SGHDT and YYEEEE. The CDR3 totals 14 residues. Deletions cut 4 bases from V and 10 bases from J, with 20 bases between. The CDR3 DNA follows: TGTGCCAGCAGCCCCACAACAGGGCTTGGGATCCAGTACTTC. Translating gives CASSPTTGLGIQYF.

The chain is built from TRBV28 and TRBJ1-2, with 9 bases identical to TRBD1. The germline V gene encodes CDR1 MDHEN and CDR2 SYDVKM. The CDR3 has 15 amino acids. V gave up 5 bases and J gave up 8 bases; unmatched junction bases: 12. The CDR3 nucleotides are TGTGCCAGCAGTAGGGAAGGGACAGGGCATCTCGGCTACACCTTC. Translating gives CASSREGTGHLGYTF.

This clone was detected only once. The rearrangement joins TRBV5-1 to TRBJ2-7; 13 nucleotides align to TRBD2. The V gene end was trimmed by 0 bases and the J gene end by 2 bases; junction bases not matched to a gene: 20. CDR3 length: 22 residues. Looked up from germline, CDR1 is SGHRS and CDR2 is YFSETQ. DNA for the CDR3: TGCGCCAGCAGCTTGGGGGGACTAGCGGGAATTAGCCCTATAACTCTTACCTACGAGCAGTACTTC. Amino acids: CASSLGGLAGISPITLTYEQYF.

The chain joins TRBV27 to TRBJ2-7; 8 bases map to TRBD1. This CDR3 has 16 residues. The J segment lost 3 bases and the V segment lost 6 bases, leaving 13 bases of the junction unmatched. Germline loops: CDR1 MNHEY, CDR2 SMNVEV (reference sequence). CDR3 residues: CASRGRTGTGGYEQYF. The CDR3, as DNA: TGTGCCAGCAGGGGACGAACCGGGACAGGAGGCTACGAGCAGTACTTC.

The V call is TRBV28, the J call TRBJ2-5, with 8 positions matching TRBD1. The CDR3 runs to 13 residues. V dropped 8 bases and J dropped 5; count of bases not matched to a gene: 7. CDR1 is MDHEN and CDR2 is SYDVKM in the germline V gene. CDR3: CASEDREEETQYF. For the CDR3, the DNA is TGTGCCAGCGAGGACAGGGAGGAGGAGACCCAGTACTTC.

This clone was seen once. This chain links TRBV5-1 with TRBJ2-5; D unresolved. Trimming stripped 3 bases from V and 5 bases from J, with 5 bases between. The CDR3 has 11 residues. Germline lookup yields CDR1 SGHRS and CDR2 YFSETQ. In DNA form, the CDR3 reads TGCGCCAGCAGCTCCGCGGAGACCCAGTACTTC. Protein product: CASSSAETQYF.

The rearrangement joins TRBV2 to TRBJ2-2; 13 bases map to TRBD2. After removal of 7 bases from V and 7 bases from J, the junction contained 15 bases not matched to a gene. The germline gives CDR1 SNHLY, CDR2 FYNNEI. There are 18 residues in the CDR3. CDR3 sequence (DNA): TGTGCCAGCATCGGCACATGGACTAGCGGGAGACTGGGCGGGGAGCTGTTTTTT. Protein: CASIGTWTSGRLGGELFF.

The V gene is TRBV6-4, the J gene TRBJ2-3; TRBD2 matches at 8 bases. V shed 6 bases and J 2 bases; nucleotides not matched to a gene: 1. CDR1 is MRHNA, CDR2 SNTAGT, per germline. This CDR3 region has 13 residues. The CDR3 nucleotides read TGTGCCAGCAGCGGGAGGGCCACAGATACGCAGTATTTT. This sequence encodes CASSGRATDTQYF.

This clone appeared a single time. This chain joins TRBV7-8 and TRBJ2-7; TRBD1 is a possible D gene (5 bases). The CDR3 covers 15 residues. Trimming removed 1 base from V and 3 bases from J, with 13 bases in between. Germline assignment: CDR1 SGHVS and CDR2 FQNEAQ. As DNA, the CDR3 is TGTGCCAGCAGCTTAGAGGGGCAGGCAGTCTACGAGCAGTACTTC. Protein sequence: CASSLEGQAVYEQYF.

The DNA of the CDR3 is TGTGCCATCAGTGAGTCATGGGGACAGCCCTACGAGCAGTACTTC. This translates into CAISESWGQPYEQYF. V gene TRBV10-3 combines with J gene TRBJ2-7; 7 nucleotides line up with TRBD1. V gave up 0 bases and J gave up 2 bases; unmatched junction bases: 4. Germline V gene data show CDR1 as ENHRY and CDR2 as SYGVKD. The CDR3 loop spans 15 amino acids.